What follows are 10 T cell receptor beta chains derived from one specimen sequenced in a study of T cells after yellow fever vaccination. TCRdb independently ran MiXCR on the 5' RACE reads; one entry per CDR3 protein. The table has nearly 300,000 distinct CDR3 sequences, roughly 9% seen once. The sample was CD4+ T cells sorted from PBMCs, taken 5 days after the yellow fever booster vaccination. Source of these receptors: a man aged 18 to 29 who received the YFV17D yellow fever vaccine.

This clonotype was counted many times. This chain connects TRBV7-9 to TRBJ1-3; D remains unclear. CDR3 length equals 15 residues. V lost 5 bases and J 0 bases, leaving 11 bases between the germline ends. CDR1 is SEHNR and CDR2 is FQNEAQ in the germline V gene (reference sequence). The CDR3 here is CASSAPGSSGNTIYF. CDR3 nucleotide sequence: TGTGCCAGCAGCGCCCCGGGGAGCTCTGGAAACACCATATATTTT.

This clonotype has a count of ten or more. The rearrangement joins TRBV11-2 to TRBJ1-4, with 9 bases lining up with TRBD1. The V gene end was trimmed by 1 base and the J gene end by 5 bases; junction bases not matched to a gene: 8. This CDR3 has 17 amino acids. Germline lookup yields CDR1 SGHAT and CDR2 FQNNGV. The CDR3 DNA reads TGTGCCAGCAGCTTAGTGGCCGGACAGGGGTACAATGAAAAACTGTTTTTT. Translating gives CASSLVAGQGYNEKLFF.

This clonotype came up many times. V gene TRBV5-1 combines with J gene TRBJ1-2; D is unresolved. The CDR3 covers 13 residues. Trimming removed 3 bases from V and 5 bases from J, with 11 bases in between. CDR1 and CDR2 (germline): SGHRS, YFSETQ. CDR3 bases: TGCGCCAGCAGCTCCCGAGCAGCGTATGGCTACACCTTC. Translating gives CASSSRAAYGYTF.

Many counts were recorded for this clonotype. The chain links TRBV7-2 to TRBJ2-3, with D possibly matching TRBD2 (5 bases). V lost 5 bases to trimming and J lost 8 bases, with 14 bases between them. Germline loops: CDR1 SGHTA, CDR2 FQGNSA. The length of the CDR3 is 13 residues. The CDR3 loop is CASSENARGTQYF. The CDR3 DNA follows: TGTGCCAGCAGCGAGAATGCACGGGGTACGCAGTATTTT.

In this sample, this clonotype turned up a few times. The chain recombines TRBV18 with TRBJ1-2, with TRBD1 matching 7 bases. Germline loops: CDR1 KGHSH, CDR2 LQKENI. J gave up 8 bases and V 3 bases, and 6 bases lay outside the gene matches. This CDR3 has 13 residues. CDR3 DNA: TGTGCCAGCTCACCGGACAGGCAGGCGGGCTACACCTTC. As protein: CASSPDRQAGYTF.

The rearrangement uses TRBV19 and TRBJ1-4; D not certain. The germline gives CDR1 LNHDA, CDR2 SQIVND (reference sequence). CDR3 length: 13 residues. The V gene lost 3 bases and the J gene lost 13 bases, with 15 bases spanning the gap. CDR3 residues: CASSIRVEDRLFF. CDR3 bases: TGTGCCAGTAGTATCCGGGTGGAAGATAGACTGTTTTTT.

The chain couples TRBV13 to TRBJ2-3, with 8 bases fitting TRBD2. The CDR3 spans 16 residues. The V gene end was trimmed by 5 bases and the J gene end by 5 bases; junction bases not matched to a gene: 12. Germline-derived CDR1 and CDR2 are PRHDT and FYEKMQ (reference sequence). Here the CDR3 reads CASSPRGALGGDTQYF. The CDR3 region has the DNA TGTGCCAGCAGCCCGCGGGGGGCCCTGGGTGGAGATACGCAGTATTTT.

A few counts support this clonotype. The rearrangement uses TRBV12-3 or TRBV12-4 and TRBJ2-2, with 10 bases identical to TRBD1. V shed 4 bases, J shed 0 bases, and the junction held 26 bases outside the gene matches. The CDR3 extends over 24 amino acids. The CDR3 DNA is TGTGCCAGCAGTTCAAACAGTCTTGGCTCATTGGCGACAGGGGGCTCCCCGAACACCGGGGAGCTGTTTTTT. Amino acids: CASSSNSLGSLATGGSPNTGELFF.

This clonotype was recorded a few times. The chain joins TRBV5-1 to TRBJ2-1; D ambiguous. The CDR3 length is 14 residues. The V end was cut by 7 bases, the J end by 2 bases, with 13 bases between. CDR1 is SGHRS and CDR2 is YFSETQ in the germline V gene. The CDR3: CASEPGPAYNEQFF. The DNA for the CDR3 is TGCGCCAGCGAACCAGGACCTGCCTACAATGAGCAGTTCTTC.

The chain employs TRBV20-1 and TRBJ1-3; D may be TRBD1 (5 bases). This CDR3 spans 16 amino acids. Trimming stripped 3 bases from V and 0 bases from J, with 15 bases between. From germline, CDR1 is DFQATT and CDR2 SNEGSKA (reference sequence). The CDR3 is CSAREGGVSSGNTIYF. CDR3 bases: TGCAGTGCTAGGGAGGGAGGGGTTAGCTCTGGAAACACCATATATTTT.